The clone carrying this T cell receptor (beta chain) was found many times. Its antigen is still unknown. This sample stems from a study of identical twins. General study findings and limits: Cross-sectional statistical analysis was relied on for the conclusions, without the same donors being followed. Out-of-frame alpha sequences common to twins were enriched for low generation probability.

This CDR3 has 14 residues. V lost 6 bases and J lost 8; bases outside the gene matches: 12. CDR1 is DFQATT, CDR2 SNEGSKA, per germline (reference sequence). Every sampled donor was Caucasian and healthy. Through template switching, a universal primer site was introduced, and the cDNA contained unique molecular identifiers. TCRdb processed the 5' RACE reads anew with MiXCR; each CDR3 protein has one entry. The sample records 350,000 to 450,000 distinct CDR3 sequences, about a fifth being singletons. The chain is built from TRBV20-1 and TRBJ2-7, with TRBD2 matching 11 bases. Sequences were obtained from naive T cells sorted from blood. The receptor comes from a man aged 50-59 years in good health. CDR3 in DNA: TGCAGTGCCCCTATAGCGGGAGGGCGGATCCAGCAGTACTTC. Protein: CSAPIAGGRIQQYF.